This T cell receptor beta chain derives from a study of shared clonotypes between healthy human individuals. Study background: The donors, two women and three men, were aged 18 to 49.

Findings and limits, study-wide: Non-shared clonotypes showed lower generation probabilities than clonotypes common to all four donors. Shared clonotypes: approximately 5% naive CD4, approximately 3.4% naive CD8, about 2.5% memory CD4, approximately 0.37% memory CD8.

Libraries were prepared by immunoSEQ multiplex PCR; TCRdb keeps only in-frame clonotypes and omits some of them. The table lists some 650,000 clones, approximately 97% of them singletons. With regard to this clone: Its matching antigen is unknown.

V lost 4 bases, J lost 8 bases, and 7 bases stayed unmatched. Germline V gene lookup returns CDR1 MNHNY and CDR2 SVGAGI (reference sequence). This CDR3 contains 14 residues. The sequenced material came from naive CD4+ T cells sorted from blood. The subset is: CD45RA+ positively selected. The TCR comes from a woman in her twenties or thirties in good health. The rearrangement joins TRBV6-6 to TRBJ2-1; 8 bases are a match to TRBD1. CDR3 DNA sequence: TGTGCCAGCAGTTGGGCAGGGGGCCTCGATGAGCAGTTCTTC. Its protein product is CASSWAGGLDEQFF.